This T cell receptor beta chain was sequenced for a study of T cell responses to AZD1222 COVID-19 vaccine. Study outcomes and limitations: Sampling that yielded the repertoires occurred only after the peak T cell response.

The repertoire was sequenced with immunoSEQ multiplex PCR; TCRdb's copy has only in-frame clones and lacks some. The sample contains 120,000 to 150,000 clones, about 92% of which appear only once. CDR3 length: 14 residues. V lost 5 bases to trimming and J lost 6 bases; unmatched junction nucleotides: 10. Germline V gives CDR1 GTSNPN, CDR2 SVGIG (reference sequence). To note about this clone: The antigen is unknown.

The clonotype originates from an adult who received the AZD1222 COVID-19 vaccine. The sequenced sample was peripheral blood, obtained 28 days after the second AZD1222 dose. The chain has TRBV30 and TRBJ1-1, with 9 bases that match TRBD1. DNA for the CDR3: TGTGCCTGGCACCCCGGGACAGGGTATTCTGAAGCTTTCTTT. Translated, it gives CAWHPGTGYSEAFF. The variable domain in full, completed from reference TRBV30 and TRBJ1-1, reads SQTIHQWPATLVQPVGSPLSLECTVEGTSNPNLYWYRQAAGRGLQLLFYSVGIGQISSEVPQNLSASRPQDRQFILSSKKLLLSDSGFYLCAWHPGTGYSEAFFGQGTRLTVV.